This T cell receptor beta chain was observed in a study of shared clonotypes between healthy human individuals. Findings of the study overall: Among non-shared clonotypes, generation probabilities were lower than among those shared by all four donors. Depth of sequencing was expected to influence donor clonotype sharing.

About this clone itself: What it recognizes is unknown.

CDR3 length equals 17 residues. All donors were healthy HIV-negative adults lacking recent acute infections or vaccinations. Using immunoSEQ multiplex PCR, the repertoire was profiled, and TCRdb retains in-frame clones only, with some absent. Here the sample spans roughly 2,500,000 clones, 93% being singletons. The sample comprised naive CD4+ T cells from PBMCs. Specified subset: CD45RA+ positively selected. V and J are TRBV21-1 and TRBJ1-4; TRBD1, the D gene given by the table, was not confirmed from the DNA. TRBV21-1 represents a pseudogene. The sequence was collected from a man aged 18 to 30 in good health. Some clones in this sample may be carry-over from other donors' samples. The CDR3 DNA sequence: TGTGCCAGCAGTTCCACTCTTGTGGGACAGAGAAATGAAAAACTGTTTTTT. Its protein is CASSSTLVGQRNEKLFF.